This T cell receptor beta chain comes out of a study of breast tumors, draining lymph nodes, adjacent tissues. The study's findings and limits: Most tumor T cells seemingly derive from lymph node, then expand in tumor. Luminal-like breast cancer showed significantly higher tumor–nontumor repertoire similarity than basal-like. Tumor repertoires ranked between lymph nodes and nontumor tissue in diversity, with V and J gene preferences. The lymph node origin of tumor T cells was framed as consistent with a hypothesis, not demonstrated.

Samples came from axillary lymph nodes draining the breast cancer. TCRdb redid the calling of the multiplex PCR reads with MiXCR, one entry per CDR3 protein. The sample consists of approximately 230,000 distinct CDR3 sequences, approximately 36% of them appearing once. Per germline, CDR1 DFQATT and CDR2 SNEGSKA (reference sequence). This CDR3 comprises 14 residues. This clonotype was counted ten times or more. The antigen is undetermined. The chain links TRBV20-1 to TRBJ1-2, with 11 bases identical to TRBD1. The sample taken for sequencing was axillary lymph node tissue. This TCR was sampled from a female donor with breast cancer. Some clones in this sample may be carry-over from other donors' samples. CDR3 in amino acids: CRPSGDRGTVGYTF. In DNA, the CDR3 is TGCAGGCCCAGTGGGGACAGGGGGACCGTTGGCTACACCTTC.